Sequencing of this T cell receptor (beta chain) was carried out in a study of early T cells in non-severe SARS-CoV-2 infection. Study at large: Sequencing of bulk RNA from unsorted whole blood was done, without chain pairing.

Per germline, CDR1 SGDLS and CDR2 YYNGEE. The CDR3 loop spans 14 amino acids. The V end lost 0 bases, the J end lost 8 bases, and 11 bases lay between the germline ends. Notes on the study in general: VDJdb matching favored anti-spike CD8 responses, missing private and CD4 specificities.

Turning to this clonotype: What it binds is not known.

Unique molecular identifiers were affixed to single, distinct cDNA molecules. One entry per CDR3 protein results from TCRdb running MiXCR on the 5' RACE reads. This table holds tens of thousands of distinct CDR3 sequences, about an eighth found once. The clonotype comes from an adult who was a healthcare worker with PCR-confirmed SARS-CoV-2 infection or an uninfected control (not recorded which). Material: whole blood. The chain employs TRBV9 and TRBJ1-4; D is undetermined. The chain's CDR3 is CASSVGGGFEKLFF. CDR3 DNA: TGTGCCAGCAGCGTAGGGGGAGGATTCGAAAAACTGTTTTTT.